These T cell receptor beta chains were read from a single sample in a study of Graves' ophthalmopathy and Graves' hyperthyroidism. MiXCR, run by TCRdb on the multiplex PCR reads, gives a single entry per CDR3 protein. The repertoire holds over a million distinct CDR3 sequences, with 36% as singletons. Material: peripheral blood or thyroid tissue (not recorded which). Source of these receptors: an adult man with Graves' hyperthyroidism. Both conserved end residues are part of each CDR3. The D gene is left open where the match is weak. Clone size is stated in some rows and not others, as once, few, many or a class when expanded.

clone size: -
D gene: -
J gene: TRBJ1-5
V gene: TRBV7-2
CDR3 DNA: TGTGCCAGCAGCTTAAAGGGCAGCGCTGTTCAGCCCCAGCATTTT
CDR3 protein: CASSLKGSAVQPQHF

clone size: -
D gene: TRBD2
J gene: TRBJ2-7
V gene: TRBV7-2
CDR3 DNA: TGTGCCAGCAGCTTAGGGACTAGCGGGAGTCCCAAGGACTTC
CDR3 protein: CASSLGTSGSPKDF

clone size: many
D gene: TRBD1
J gene: TRBJ1-1
V gene: TRBV7-9
CDR3 DNA: TGTGCCAGCAGATTAAGACAGGGCACTGAAGCTTTCTTT
CDR3 protein: CASRLRQGTEAFF

clone size: -
D gene: -
J gene: TRBJ1-2
V gene: TRBV10-3
CDR3 DNA: TGTGCCATCAGTGAGACTGGCAGGGACTATGGCTACACCTTC
CDR3 protein: CAISETGRDYGYTF

clone size: -
D gene: TRBD2
J gene: TRBJ2-7
V gene: TRBV20-1
CDR3 DNA: TGCAGTGCCCCCCGCGCGGGAGGGTCCTACGAGCAGTACTTC
CDR3 protein: CSAPRAGGSYEQYF

clone size: many
D gene: -
J gene: TRBJ1-1
V gene: TRBV19
CDR3 DNA: TGTGCCAGTAAGGAGGGCGGGCTCCGGGGCACTGAAGCTTTCTTT
CDR3 protein: CASKEGGLRGTEAFF

clone size: many
D gene: -
J gene: TRBJ1-1
V gene: TRBV25-1
CDR3 DNA: TGTGCCAGCAGTGAAGGACGCCTTGAAGCTTTCTTT
CDR3 protein: CASSEGRLEAFF

clone size: few
D gene: -
J gene: TRBJ1-1
V gene: TRBV20-1
CDR3 DNA: TGCAGTGCTAGGGGGTGGAACACTGAAGCTTTCTTT
CDR3 protein: CSARGWNTEAFF

clone size: many
D gene: -
J gene: TRBJ1-2
V gene: TRBV7-8
CDR3 DNA: TGTGCCAGCAGCTTACTCGGGGGCGGTCCCTATGGCTACACCTTC
CDR3 protein: CASSLLGGGPYGYTF

clone size: -
D gene: TRBD1
J gene: TRBJ2-7
V gene: TRBV7-6
CDR3 DNA: TGTGCCAGCGGACAGGGCCTCGGCAATGAGCAGTACTTC
CDR3 protein: CASGQGLGNEQYF

clone size: -
D gene: -
J gene: TRBJ1-3
V gene: TRBV25-1
CDR3 DNA: TGTGCCAGCAGTGAATTCCCGGGGCGAGAGAGGAACACCATATATTTT
CDR3 protein: CASSEFPGRERNTIYF

clone size: -
D gene: TRBD1
J gene: TRBJ2-7
V gene: TRBV29-1
CDR3 DNA: TGCAGCTACGACAGGGCCTACGAGCAGTACTTC
CDR3 protein: CSYDRAYEQYF

clone size: many
D gene: -
J gene: TRBJ1-2
V gene: TRBV5-1
CDR3 DNA: TGCGCCAGCAGCCTTCGGGAAGCCAAGGGCTATGGCTACACCTTC
CDR3 protein: CASSLREAKGYGYTF

clone size: many
D gene: TRBD1
J gene: TRBJ2-2
V gene: TRBV7-6
CDR3 DNA: TGTGCCAGCAGCTCCCCTAGAGGGACAGGGGGCACCGGGGAGCTGTTTTTT
CDR3 protein: CASSSPRGTGGTGELFF

clone size: many
D gene: -
J gene: TRBJ2-7
V gene: TRBV2
CDR3 DNA: TGTGCCAGCTCCTCGGGGGTTCGGGCTTTGAACTTC
CDR3 protein: CASSSGVRALNF

clone size: few
D gene: -
J gene: TRBJ1-6
V gene: TRBV2
CDR3 DNA: TGTGCCAGCAGCCGGGTCAGGGAGAATTCACCCCTCCACTTT
CDR3 protein: CASSRVRENSPLHF

clone size: many
D gene: -
J gene: TRBJ2-7
V gene: TRBV19
CDR3 DNA: TGTGCCAGTAGTATAAACGTCGGGCCCTACGAGCAGTACTTC
CDR3 protein: CASSINVGPYEQYF

clone size: once
D gene: -
J gene: TRBJ2-7
V gene: TRBV10-3
CDR3 DNA: TGTGCCATCAGTCGAACAGGAAACTACGAGCAGTACTTC
CDR3 protein: CAISRTGNYEQYF

clone size: many
D gene: TRBD1
J gene: TRBJ1-2
V gene: TRBV6-5
CDR3 DNA: TGTGCCAGCAGTGGGACAGGGCAGCTCTTACGCTACACCTTC
CDR3 protein: CASSGTGQLLRYTF

clone size: -
D gene: TRBD1
J gene: TRBJ1-2
V gene: TRBV15
CDR3 DNA: TGTGCCACCAGCAGAGATCCGAGCAGCCAAGGGGACAGATCCTATGGCTACACCTTC
CDR3 protein: CATSRDPSSQGDRSYGYTF

clone size: few
D gene: -
J gene: TRBJ1-2
V gene: TRBV6-1
CDR3 DNA: TGTGCCAGCTCGATGGCTGACTATGGCTACACCTTC
CDR3 protein: CASSMADYGYTF

clone size: many
D gene: -
J gene: TRBJ1-5
V gene: TRBV19
CDR3 DNA: TGTGCCAGTACAGGGGCCTCGTCGCCGGCCCAGCATTTT
CDR3 protein: CASTGASSPAQHF

clone size: many
D gene: -
J gene: TRBJ2-5
V gene: TRBV7-9
CDR3 DNA: TGTGCCACCCTCCCCGCGGAGACCCAGTACTTC
CDR3 protein: CATLPAETQYF

clone size: -
D gene: -
J gene: TRBJ2-5
V gene: TRBV2
CDR3 DNA: TGTGCCAGCTTAACCCTCCCTCTCACGGGGGAGACCCAGTACTTC
CDR3 protein: CASLTLPLTGETQYF

clone size: many
D gene: TRBD1
J gene: TRBJ2-2
V gene: TRBV7-3
CDR3 DNA: TGTGCCAGCAGCACGACCGGGACAGGGCGGAGGGTGTCCGGGGAGCTGTTTTTT
CDR3 protein: CASSTTGTGRRVSGELFF

clone size: many
D gene: TRBD1
J gene: TRBJ1-1
V gene: TRBV29-1
CDR3 DNA: TGCAGCGTGGGAACAGGGGAAGTGGCTGAAGCTTTCTTT
CDR3 protein: CSVGTGEVAEAFF

clone size: many
D gene: -
J gene: TRBJ1-1
V gene: TRBV20-1
CDR3 DNA: TGCAGTGCTAGAAAGGCGAGATCGGCCACTGAAGCTTTCTTT
CDR3 protein: CSARKARSATEAFF

clone size: -
D gene: -
J gene: TRBJ1-2
V gene: TRBV20-1
CDR3 DNA: TGCAGTGCTAGACCGTTGAGAGGGGCGTATGATGGCTACACCTTC
CDR3 protein: CSARPLRGAYDGYTF